This entry lists 32 T cell receptor beta chains sequenced from one sample in a study of blood T cell repertoires in COVID-19. Clones were read by immunoSEQ multiplex PCR, and TCRdb kept only the in-frame ones, dropping some. The data contain a few hundred thousand clones, 80% to 90% of them singletons. The sample consisted of peripheral blood. The source is a woman in her twenties or thirties with COVID-19, enrolled during active disease.

The V gene is TRBV19, the J gene TRBJ1-2; D is perhaps TRBD1 (5 bases). Germline V gives CDR1 LNHDA, CDR2 SQIVND (reference sequence). This CDR3 has 13 amino acids. Deletions cut 5 bases from V and 8 bases from J, with 15 bases between. The CDR3: CASSPSGAQGYTF. The CDR3 nucleotides are TGTGCCAGTAGTCCCTCTGGGGCGCAAGGCTACACCTTC.

The table lists this clone with a few counts. The V call is TRBV6-5, the J call TRBJ2-3; D possibly corresponds to TRBD2 (6 bases). Germline assignment: CDR1 MNHEY and CDR2 SVGAGI. This CDR3 is built from 14 residues. The V end lost 6 bases, the J end lost 2 bases, and 12 bases lay between the germline ends. The CDR3 protein is CASSPLANTDTQYF. Written as DNA, the CDR3 is TGTGCCAGCAGCCCCCTAGCGAACACAGATACGCAGTATTTT.

There are a few counts of this clone. This chain uses TRBV4-1 with TRBJ1-6, with D perhaps matching TRBD1 (5 bases). The germline V gene encodes CDR1 MGHRA and CDR2 YSYEKL. V lost 0 bases to trimming and J lost 9 bases, with 6 bases between them. The CDR3 spans 13 residues. CDR3 sequence (DNA): TGCGCCAGCAGCCAAGATAGGGGTTCACCCCTCCACTTT. The encoded protein is CASSQDRGSPLHF.

This clone was seen a single time. The rearrangement joins TRBV2 to TRBJ1-4; no clear D gene. This CDR3 is 13 amino acids long. Between the trimmed V and J ends, which lost 7 bases and 7 bases, there was a span of 13 bases. The V gene's germline CDR1 is SNHLY and CDR2 FYNNEI. The CDR3 reads CASTVSRGEKLFF. DNA of the CDR3: TGTGCCAGCACGGTCAGTCGGGGTGAAAAACTGTTTTTT.

The CDR3 sequence: CASSLGQGPNYEQYF. The CDR3 DNA reads TGTGCCAGCAGCTTGGGACAGGGGCCGAACTACGAGCAGTACTTC. V usage is TRBV5-4 and J usage is TRBJ2-7, with 8 positions matching TRBD1. The CDR3 is made up of 15 amino acids. Germline assignment: CDR1 SGHNT and CDR2 YYREEE (reference sequence). Unmatched junction bases numbered 5, after V lost 0 bases and J lost 3 bases. The full variable domain, rest sourced from reference TRBV5-4 and TRBJ2-7, is ETGVTQSPTHLIKTRGQQVTLRCSSQSGHNTVSWYQQALGQGPQFIFQYYREEENGRGNFPPRFSGLQFPNYSSELNVNALELDDSALYLCASSLGQGPNYEQYFGPGTRLTVT.

The chain employs TRBV13 and TRBJ1-5; unclear D gene. Trimming left V 5 bases short and J 7 bases short, with 9 bases between. The CDR3 length is 12 residues. CDR1 and CDR2 (germline): PRHDT, FYEKMQ (reference sequence). The CDR3 DNA sequence: TGTGCCAGCAGCCACGGTGAGCAGCCCCAGCATTTT. This encodes CASSHGEQPQHF. Variable domain in full (rest from reference TRBV13 and TRBJ1-5): AAGVIQSPRHLIKEKRETATLKCYPIPRHDTVYWYQQGPGQDPQFLISFYEKMQSDKGSIPDRFSAQQFSDYHSELNMSSLELGDSALYFCASSHGEQPQHFGDGTRLSIL.

The CDR3 reads CASSVDEVWTDTQYF. CDR3 bases: TGTGCCAGCAGCGTAGATGAGGTTTGGACAGATACGCAGTATTTT. V and J are TRBV9 and TRBJ2-3, with D uncertain. The CDR3 totals 15 residues. V was pared by 0 bases and J by 3 bases, with 11 bases between. In germline, CDR1 is SGDLS, CDR2 YYNGEE.

J is TRBJ2-3 and V is TRBV11-1; the D is unclear. CDR1 is SGHAT, CDR2 FQDESV, per germline (reference sequence). The CDR3 has 14 amino acids. Between the trimmed V and J ends, which lost 5 bases and 5 bases, there was a span of 14 bases. CDR3 DNA: TGTGCCAGCAGCCCTCGAACATCAATAGATACGCAGTATTTT. Translation gives CASSPRTSIDTQYF.

This clone was detected once. This sequence joins TRBV6-2 or TRBV6-3 and TRBJ2-1, with 9 bases aligning to TRBD2. The V segment lost 2 bases and the J segment 4 bases; nucleotides outside the gene matches: 12. CDR3 size: 18 residues. Germline V gene data show CDR1 as MNHEY and CDR2 as SVGEGT. The chain's CDR3 is CASSYELLGGRAYNEQFF. CDR3 DNA sequence: TGTGCCAGCAGTTACGAATTATTGGGCGGGAGGGCTTACAATGAGCAGTTCTTC.

The chain is built from TRBV2 and TRBJ2-2; D ambiguous. CDR3 length: 15 amino acids. The V gene's germline CDR1 is SNHLY and CDR2 FYNNEI. The V gene lost 8 bases and the J gene lost 4 bases, with 17 bases spanning the gap. CDR3 nucleotides: TGTGCCAGCTCCTTAGCACTTCCCTTCACCGGGGAGCTGTTTTTT. This gives the protein CASSLALPFTGELFF.

This sequence joins TRBV7-6 and TRBJ1-6, with 9 bases matching TRBD1. The V gene's germline CDR1 is SGHVS and CDR2 FNYEAQ. The J segment lost 8 bases and the V segment lost 6 bases, leaving 2 bases of the junction unmatched. The CDR3 is made up of 13 amino acids. In DNA, the CDR3 is TGTGCCAGCAGTCGGACAGGGGATTCACCCCTCCACTTT. Protein sequence: CASSRTGDSPLHF.

This chain joins TRBV3-1 (or the pseudogene TRBV3-2) and TRBJ1-6; a possible D gene is TRBD1 (5 bases). Germline CDR1 and CDR2: LGHDT and YNNKEL (reference sequence). The CDR3 contains 19 residues. The V gene lost 2 bases and the J gene lost 0 bases, with 17 bases spanning the gap. DNA of the CDR3: TGTGCCAGCAGCCAATCAGGGCCGGGTGTTAGCTCCTATAATTCACCCCTCCACTTT. Translated: CASSQSGPGVSSYNSPLHF.

This chain connects TRBV30 to TRBJ2-7; D is undetermined. The V gene lost 1 base and the J gene lost 3 bases, with 10 bases spanning the gap. This CDR3 is 13 amino acids long. The V gene's germline CDR1 is GTSNPN and CDR2 SVGIG (reference sequence). Here the CDR3 reads CAWSASHGYEQYF. The DNA of the CDR3 is TGTGCCTGGAGTGCCTCGCACGGCTACGAGCAGTACTTC.

V is TRBV7-2 and J is TRBJ2-2; 9 nucleotides line up with TRBD1. Unmatched junction bases numbered 15, after V lost 5 bases and J lost 2 bases. There are 19 residues in the CDR3. CDR1 is SGHTA, CDR2 FQGNSA, per germline. For the CDR3, the DNA is TGTGCCAGCAGCAGGGACAGGGTTGCAGAGCGGACAAACACCGGGGAGCTGTTTTTT. Residues: CASSRDRVAERTNTGELFF.

The V call is TRBV27, the J call TRBJ1-1, with D unclear. The CDR3 extends over 14 amino acids. Germline CDR1 is MNHEY and CDR2 is SMNVEV (reference sequence). V shed 4 bases and J shed 4 bases, with 13 bases lying between them. CDR3 in DNA: TGTGCCAGCAGTTCAACTCGATGGAGCACTGAAGCTTTCTTT. It translates to CASSSTRWSTEAFF.

This chain joins TRBV19 and TRBJ2-1; a weak D match, TRBD2 (5 bases). V lost 7 bases, J lost 0 bases, and 13 bases lay in between. CDR3 length equals 15 residues. The V gene's germline CDR1 is LNHDA and CDR2 SQIVND (reference sequence). The CDR3 sequence: CASIAGPSSYNEQFF. The CDR3 DNA reads TGTGCCAGTATTGCGGGCCCGAGCTCCTACAATGAGCAGTTCTTC.

The V and J genes are TRBV5-1 and TRBJ1-2, with TRBD1 matching over 7 bases. The V segment lost 5 bases and the J segment 0 bases; nucleotides outside the gene matches: 7. The CDR3 has 15 residues. Germline V gene sequence: CDR1 SGHRS, CDR2 YFSETQ. The CDR3, as DNA: TGCGCCAGCAGTGCACAGGGGCCATCTAACTATGGCTACACCTTC. This translates into CASSAQGPSNYGYTF.

This sequence joins TRBV4-3 and TRBJ1-2; tentatively, D is TRBD1 (6 bases). The germline CDR1 and CDR2 sequences are LGHNA and YSLEER. The V end lost 0 bases, the J end lost 5 bases, and 10 bases lay between the germline ends. This CDR3 contains 14 residues. CDR3 sequence: CASSQEGATYGYTF. The CDR3 coding sequence is TGCGCCAGCAGCCAAGAGGGGGCCACTTATGGCTACACCTTC.

The chain uses TRBV7-3 and TRBJ2-1; no clear D. In germline, CDR1 is SGHTA, CDR2 FQGTGA. Deletions cut 3 bases from V and 0 bases from J, with 9 bases between. The CDR3 covers 15 residues. The CDR3 coding sequence is TGTGCCAGCAGCTTTTCCCCAGGCTCCTACAATGAGCAGTTCTTC. Translated, it gives CASSFSPGSYNEQFF.

The chain employs TRBV5-6 and TRBJ1-4; 7 bases match TRBD1. Per germline, CDR1 SGHDT and CDR2 YYEEEE. The CDR3 sequence is 17 residues long. The V gene end was trimmed by 0 bases and the J gene end by 3 bases; junction bases not matched to a gene: 8. CDR3 protein: CASSLVGDRASNEKLFF. CDR3 in DNA: TGTGCCAGCAGCTTGGTAGGTGACAGGGCGTCTAATGAAAAACTGTTTTTT.

This clone was found once. The genes are TRBV5-4 and TRBJ2-2, with TRBD2 as a possible D gene (7 bases). V shed 5 bases and J shed 5 bases, with 16 bases lying between them. This CDR3 spans 15 amino acids. CDR1 and CDR2 (germline): SGHNT, YYREEE (reference sequence). The CDR3, as DNA: TGTGCCAGCAGTCCCAGGGGAGGGGGAACCGGGGAGCTGTTTTTT. The encoded protein is CASSPRGGGTGELFF.

The V call is TRBV5-1, the J call TRBJ2-1; 8 nucleotides line up with TRBD1. The V and J ends lost 0 bases and 5 bases, in that order; junction bases with no gene match: 7. The germline gives CDR1 SGHRS, CDR2 YFSETQ. This CDR3 has 16 residues. This chain's CDR3 is CASSLGPGQGNNEQFF. For the CDR3, the DNA is TGCGCCAGCAGCTTGGGTCCCGGACAGGGCAACAATGAGCAGTTCTTC.

The chain has TRBV3-1 (or the pseudogene TRBV3-2) and TRBJ1-2; weak D call: TRBD1 (5 bases). Germline loops: CDR1 LGHDT, CDR2 YNNKEL (reference sequence). The CDR3 totals 14 residues. Trimming took 0 bases from V and 4 from J, leaving 9 bases between them. CDR3 sequence: CASSQEFGGYGYTF. The CDR3 DNA follows: TGTGCCAGCAGCCAAGAATTCGGGGGCTATGGCTACACCTTC.

This chain connects TRBV6-2 or TRBV6-3 to TRBJ2-3, with 7 bases identical to TRBD2. Germline V gene lookup returns CDR1 MNHEY and CDR2 SVGEGT. V shed 0 bases and J 4 bases; nucleotides not matched to a gene: 4. The CDR3 extends over 15 amino acids. CDR3 amino acids: CASSYSLASADTQYF. In nucleotides, the CDR3 is TGTGCCAGCAGTTACTCACTAGCGAGCGCAGATACGCAGTATTTT.

The chain couples TRBV27 to TRBJ2-1, with 10 bases aligning to TRBD2. Per germline, CDR1 MNHEY and CDR2 SMNVEV (reference sequence). This CDR3 spans 15 amino acids. Trimming took 3 bases from V and 7 from J; bases not matched to a gene: 6. CDR3 sequence: CASSFGSSGSNEQFF. The CDR3 bases are TGTGCCAGCAGTTTCGGCTCTAGCGGGAGTAATGAGCAGTTCTTC.

J is TRBJ1-2 and V is TRBV6-5; D is ambiguous. Germline CDR1 MNHEY, CDR2 SVGAGI. Trimming stripped 6 bases from V and 2 bases from J, with 7 bases between. The CDR3 is made up of 12 amino acids. In DNA, the CDR3 is TGTGCCAGCAGGGTGGAGAACTATGGCTACACCTTC. Its protein is CASRVENYGYTF.

V gene TRBV14 combines with J gene TRBJ2-2; 10 bases line up with TRBD2. The CDR3 contains 21 residues. From germline, CDR1 is SGHDN and CDR2 FVKESK. The V and J ends lost 4 bases and 1 base, in that order; junction bases with no gene match: 18. CDR3 protein: CASSRRFGSGRAVWNTGELFF. DNA of the CDR3: TGTGCCAGCAGCCGCCGCTTTGGGAGCGGGAGGGCCGTATGGAACACCGGGGAGCTGTTTTTT.

The chain combines TRBV24-1 with TRBJ1-2, with D unresolved. V lost 3 bases and J 4 bases, leaving 8 bases between the germline ends. This CDR3 is built from 13 residues. Germline assignment: CDR1 KGHDR and CDR2 SFDVKD. The CDR3 DNA sequence: TGTGCCACCAGTGATGCTGGACTCTATGGCTACACCTTC. Translating it yields CATSDAGLYGYTF.

This rearrangement joins TRBV11-3 to TRBJ2-2; 10 bases match TRBD2. The germline gives CDR1 SGHNT, CDR2 YENEEA. The CDR3 length is 14 residues. V gave up 6 bases and J gave up 7 bases; unmatched junction bases: 5. In nucleotides, the CDR3 is TGTGCCAGCAGTCTAGCGGGAGAGGTCGGGGAGCTGTTTTTT. It yields the protein CASSLAGEVGELFF.

The gene calls are TRBV4-1 and TRBJ2-7, with TRBD2 identical over 11 bases. Germline CDR1 reads MGHRA; CDR2 reads YSYEKL. Germline trimming cut 1 base from V and 0 bases from J; bases unmatched to any gene: 8. CDR3 length equals 18 residues. CDR3 sequence (DNA): TGCGCCAGCAGCCAAGCCGGACTAGCGGGTTCTTTCTCCTACGAGCAGTACTTC. This codes for CASSQAGLAGSFSYEQYF.

This chain uses TRBV11-3 with TRBJ2-1; 9 bases are shared with TRBD1. J lost 8 bases, V lost 4 bases, and 9 bases had no gene match. In germline, CDR1 is SGHNT, CDR2 YENEEA. The CDR3 has 15 amino acids. The CDR3 sequence: CASSSQGASGDEQFF. DNA of the CDR3: TGTGCCAGCAGCTCACAGGGGGCATCGGGCGATGAGCAGTTCTTC.

The chain combines TRBV28 with TRBJ2-7; 9 nucleotides match TRBD1. Germline V CDR1 and CDR2: MDHEN, SYDVKM. CDR3 length: 14 amino acids. J lost 5 bases, V lost 5 bases, and 7 bases had no gene match. This chain's CDR3 is CASSPVGTGHEQYF. The DNA of the CDR3 is TGTGCCAGCAGTCCCGTCGGGACAGGGCACGAGCAGTACTTC.